This T cell receptor beta chain was recovered during a study of T-cell reconstitution after alpha-beta-depleted transplantation in children. The study, taken as a whole, reports: The origin of alpha-beta T cells about two months after transplant was reportedly several hundred expanded graft clones. The authors attributed T-cell counts and diversity one year after transplant mostly to newly produced T cells. Surviving recipient T cells and thymic progenitors produced the high day-60 TCRbeta diversity seen in some patients.

As to this clonotype: Its matching antigen is unknown.

There are 16 residues in the CDR3. Trimming took off 7 bases at V and 0 bases at J, with 15 bases between the two ends. Unique molecular identifiers were used in preparing the TCRbeta library. TCRdb used MiXCR to reprocess the PCR reads, holding one entry per CDR3 protein. The sample includes approximately 980,000 distinct CDR3 sequences, roughly 29% seen only once; the top ten take about 28%. The sequencing used PBMCs, mostly from graft donor cells, collected 360 days after TCRalphabeta/CD19-depleted stem cell transplant. This chain connects TRBV12-3 or TRBV12-4 to TRBJ1-4; D may be TRBD1 (5 bases). This TCR derives from a boy under two years old who had a stem cell transplant for SCID, so the T cells may come from the graft donor. The CDR3 reads CASTPRGGPTNEKLFF. In DNA form, the CDR3 reads TGTGCCAGCACACCCCGGGGCGGACCAACTAATGAAAAACTGTTTTTT.